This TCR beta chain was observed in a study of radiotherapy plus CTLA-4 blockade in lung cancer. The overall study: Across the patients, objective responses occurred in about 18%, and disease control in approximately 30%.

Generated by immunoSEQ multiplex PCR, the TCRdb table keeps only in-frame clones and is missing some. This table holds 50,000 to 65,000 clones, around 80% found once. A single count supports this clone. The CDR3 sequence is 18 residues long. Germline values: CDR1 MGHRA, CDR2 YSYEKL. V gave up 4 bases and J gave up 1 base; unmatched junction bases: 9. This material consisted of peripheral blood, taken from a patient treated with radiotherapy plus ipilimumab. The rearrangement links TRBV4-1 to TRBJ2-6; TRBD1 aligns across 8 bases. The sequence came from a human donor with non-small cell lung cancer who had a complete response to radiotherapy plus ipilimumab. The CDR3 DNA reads TGCGCCAGCAGCCGAACAGGGGGAATTCCTTCTGGGGCCAACGTCCTGACTTTC. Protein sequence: CASSRTGGIPSGANVLTF.